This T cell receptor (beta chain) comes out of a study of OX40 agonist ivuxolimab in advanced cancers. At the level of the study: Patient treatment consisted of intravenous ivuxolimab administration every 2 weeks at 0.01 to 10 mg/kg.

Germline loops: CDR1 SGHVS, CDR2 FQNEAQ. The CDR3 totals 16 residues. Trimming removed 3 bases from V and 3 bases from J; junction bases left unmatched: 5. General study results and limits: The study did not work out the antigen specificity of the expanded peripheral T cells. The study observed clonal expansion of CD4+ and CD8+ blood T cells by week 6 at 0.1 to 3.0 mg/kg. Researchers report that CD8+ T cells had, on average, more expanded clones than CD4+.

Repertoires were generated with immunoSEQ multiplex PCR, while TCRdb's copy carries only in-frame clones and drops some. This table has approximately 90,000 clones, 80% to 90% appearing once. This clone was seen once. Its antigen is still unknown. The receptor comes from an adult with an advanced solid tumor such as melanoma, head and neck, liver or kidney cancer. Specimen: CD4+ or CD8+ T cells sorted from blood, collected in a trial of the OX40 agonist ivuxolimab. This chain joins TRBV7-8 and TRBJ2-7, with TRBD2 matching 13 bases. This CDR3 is CASSFGTSGVYYEQYF. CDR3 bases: TGTGCCAGCAGCTTCGGGACTAGCGGGGTCTACTACGAGCAGTACTTC.